The text below deals with one T cell receptor beta chain. As yet, its antigen is unknown. The data derive from a study of identical twins. TCRdb redid the calling of the 5' RACE reads with MiXCR, one entry per CDR3 protein. The data contain 700,000 or so distinct CDR3 sequences, over 8.5% of them singletons. The germline V gene has CDR1 SGDLS and CDR2 YYNGEE. Trimming left V 4 bases short and J 5 bases short, with 16 bases between. CDR3 length: 14 residues. The study, taken as a whole, reports: Donors were not followed over many years; analysis was cross-sectional. Weaker excess sharing between twins was seen in beta out-of-frame sequences. Models underestimated out-of-frame TCR alpha sharing in monozygotic twins.

A further study also used this sample, focusing on yellow fever vaccine responses in identical twins. Per that paper: Reportedly, twins' vaccine T cell responses looked partly convergent and partly personalized.

The chain links TRBV9 to TRBJ2-7; a possible D gene is TRBD2 (7 bases). Sequencing was performed on PBMCs. The TCR originated in a woman in her late teens or twenties in good health. For the CDR3, the DNA is TGTGCCAGCAGCCCGCGGTGGGGGGGCGACGAGCAGTACTTC. This translates into CASSPRWGGDEQYF.